This T cell receptor (beta chain) is from a study of T cell responses to AZD1222 COVID-19 vaccine (dated by TCRdb to the early 2020s). Concerning the study at large: TCR sequencing was performed for approximately 240 trial participants, of whom about 200 were given two doses of AZD1222 and around 26 were given two doses of MenACWY control vaccine. Trial participants were enrolled by age into 18-55, 56-69 and 70-plus year subgroups, with around 150, 28 and 57 TCR-sequenced participants respectively.

In light of the paper, this sample's time point label describes: about 28 days (+/-7) after the second vaccine dose. AZD1222 recipients given second doses at about 4 weeks or at about 12 weeks were pooled, since spike-specific TCR depth and breadth were not found to differ between the two schedules. Vaccinee samples came from UK trials COV001 and COV002, including a single-blind randomized controlled phase 2/3 trial of AZD1222 (ChAdOx1 nCoV-19) in healthy adults. Trial participant PBMC samples were collected at day 0 and day 28 after the second dose for TCRbeta chain sequencing. Overall study outcomes, separate from this receptor: Because no samples from the day 14 peak response were available, repertoires could be characterized only after the peak T cell response. Conclusions about previously exposed vaccinees are limited because only 5 or 6 AZD1222 recipients were SARS-CoV-2 seropositive at baseline. In the small 56-69-year group, the increase in depth fell short of significance, most likely because of low power. Participants were mostly white British, with more females than males. The authors suggested clonal diversity may have been underestimated. Vaccine-associated CD4 TCRs spanned the whole spike protein, with dominant responses in regions 160-218 and 743-854. After two AZD1222 doses, both the breadth and the depth of spike-specific TCRs were significantly higher than at day 0 and than in MenACWY recipients. Nearly half of unique spike-specific TCRs reportedly recognized epitopes outside regions mutated in the B.1.351 and B.1.1.7 variants.

On this clone: Its cognate antigen has yet to be identified. Base-call qualities are not available, and no considerably larger clone is one nucleotide away.

The CDR3 regions of human TCRbeta chains were subjected to immunosequencing. As for the authors' bioinformatics: Repertoire TCRs were checked for matches against a reference library of SARS-CoV-2-specific TCRs that had been generated using the MIRA antigen-specificity platform. Breadth was defined as the fraction of unique TCRs that were SARS-CoV-2-associated. Depth was defined as the fraction of total T cells that were SARS-CoV-2-associated. Using the MIRA data, each spike-specific TCR was mapped to the spike region that the TCR reacts to and placed in a CD4 or CD8 class. Log10-transformed breadth and depth values were compared by one-way ANOVA with Sidak's multiple comparisons tests. This is the immuneACCESS table as TCRdb keeps it, with only in-frame sequences that have V and J called. A part of the clones is gone; compared with another copy, unresolved V genes explain less than half, and the rest is unexplained. V and J calls and clone size are copied from that table; D and trimming were computed from the DNA. Counted in this sample were some 200,000 clones; approximately 93% of them appeared once. The ten largest make up 0.95% to 1.1% of the sample.

Here the sequenced sample was peripheral blood, taken 28 days after the second AZD1222 dose. This TCR came from an adult who received the AZD1222 COVID-19 vaccine.

The CDR3 region reads CASSADSPYGYTF. The nucleotide sequence reads as follows: TGTGCCAGTAGTGCCGACAGTCCCTATGGCTACACCTTC. The sequence links TRBV19 to TRBJ1-2; TRBD1 is possibly the D segment (5 matching bases). V sheds 5 bases and J sheds 4 bases, leaving 11 bases between their ends. Reading from cysteine to phenylalanine, the CDR3 counts 13 amino acids. Here the CDR3 DNA is all that survives: 39 bases in frame from base 1. CDR1 and CDR2 (LNHDA, SQIVND) derive from the germline V gene (reference sequence).